This is a list of T cell receptor beta chains from one sample in a study of T cell clones after liver transplantation. Profiled with immunoSEQ multiplex PCR; TCRdb holds only in-frame clones, not every one. The sample yields approximately 6,300 clones, approximately 79% seen once. The input for sequencing was CD8+ T cells from blood, taken 24 months after liver transplant. The receptors originated from a human patient who received a liver transplant. Some of the T cells might come from the graft donor. CDR3s leave out the opening cysteine and the closing phenylalanine or tryptophan. Clone size is given for some rows only: seen once, a few or many times, or a class if the clone is expanded.

>few|TRBV7-3|TRBJ2-1
ASSSLQGANEQF
>NA|TRBV7-6|TRBJ1-1
ASSGGTEAF
>NA|TRBV7-8|TRBJ2-2
ASSLYGPGTSHTGELF
>NA|TRBV27|TRBJ2-7
ASSFTSGSDEQY
>few|TRBV5-1|TRBJ2-7
ASSITSGSSYEQY
>NA|TRBV27|TRBJ2-7
ASGGQVVYEQY
>few|TRBV6-1|TRBJ2-2
ASSYPGELF
>NA|TRBV7-9|TRBJ2-7
ASFGGGSSYEQY
>NA|TRBV5-1|TRBJ1-2
ASSLHRGNGYT
>once|TRBV18|TRBJ1-2
ASSLMGGQRPYYGYT
>NA|TRBV4-3|TRBJ1-2
ASSQEWSPGQAFYGYT
>NA|TRBV2|TRBJ2-3
ASSEGRSGTGGPDTQY
>NA|TRBV7-9|TRBJ2-3
ASSSGLGTDTQY
>once|TRBV7-8|TRBJ2-3
ASSSWSSSADTQY
>few|TRBV10-3|TRBJ2-7
AISTITYEQY
>NA|TRBV4-1|TRBJ1-5
ASTSAGSNQPQH
>NA|TRBV27|TRBJ1-1
ASSLWDRGEAF
>NA|TRBV5-1|TRBJ2-1
ASSTGQGGNEQF
>NA|TRBV6-5|TRBJ2-5
ASSPSGGRETQY
>NA|TRBV4-1|TRBJ2-7
ASSHNRGNEQY
>NA|TRBV2|TRBJ1-1
ASSGRDPEAF
>NA|TRBV29-1|TRBJ2-1
SVEGLAGGYNEQF
>NA|TRBV27|TRBJ1-5
ASSLGATGNQPQH
>few|TRBV19|TRBJ1-5
ATTQGLQPQH
>NA|TRBV5-4|TRBJ1-1
ASSLRNTEAF
>NA|TRBV9|TRBJ2-7
ASSLGLAGDEQY
>NA|TRBV7-9|TRBJ1-1
ASSFRTGGTEAF
>NA|TRBV27|TRBJ2-7
ASQPGVSYEQY
>medium-sized|TRBV11-2|TRBJ2-2
ASSLEAGLGSGELF
>NA|TRBV27|TRBJ2-3
ASSPVGLTDTQY
>NA|TRBV5-4|NA
ASSLPGQADYEQY
>NA|TRBV19|TRBJ1-2
ASSSPGPSYGYT
>few|TRBV6-6|TRBJ2-7
ASSYPDRGHHEQY
>once|TRBV28|TRBJ1-4
ASSFYEKLF
>NA|TRBV11-2|TRBJ1-2
ASSTGPDGYT
>NA|TRBV9|TRBJ1-4
ASSETGGPNEKLF
>NA|TRBV7-8|TRBJ2-5
ASSRTGGEETQY
>NA|TRBV7-9|TRBJ2-1
ASSLPGGTRPYNEQF
>NA|TRBV13|TRBJ2-7
ASKLLAGGNEQY
>NA|TRBV6-6|TRBJ2-2
ASSGQIGPGELF
>NA|TRBV9|TRBJ2-7
ASSVEGEVDEQY
>NA|TRBV5-5|TRBJ2-2
ASSWDRFTGELF
>NA|TRBV28|TRBJ1-1
ASSLVGVNTEAF